The entry below gives a single TCR beta chain sequence along with its context. Methods used by the authors: Nucleated cell number was recorded as an estimate derived from reference gene primer amplification. Profiling relied on immunoSEQ multiplex PCR, and the TCRdb table lists in-frame clones only, not all of them. The V and J calls and clone size come from that table; D and trimming were worked out from the DNA. The sample shows over 250,000 clones, roughly 84% of them seen only once. Seattle's cohort entered during active infection and was followed longitudinally. This entry comes from a study of blood T cell repertoires in COVID-19. For the study at large: Both acute and convalescent COVID-19 samples were obtained from the United States, Italy and Spain. PBMCs, B-cell-depleted T cells, or T cells were the source of the cDNA or gDNA that made up the material.

Trimming pared 1 base from V and 4 bases from J, leaving 16 bases between. Germline V gene lookup returns CDR1 LNHDA and CDR2 SQIVND (reference sequence). CDR3 length: 16 residues. The sequence was obtained from a human donor with COVID-19, enrolled during active disease. The donor label of this sample is uncertain. Input material: peripheral blood. The chain employs TRBV19 and TRBJ1-1, with D hard to call. Here the CDR3 DNA reads TGTGCCAGTAGTATAGTAAGCGGAGCAATCGGCACTGAAGCTTTCTTT. Residues: CASSIVSGAIGTEAFF.